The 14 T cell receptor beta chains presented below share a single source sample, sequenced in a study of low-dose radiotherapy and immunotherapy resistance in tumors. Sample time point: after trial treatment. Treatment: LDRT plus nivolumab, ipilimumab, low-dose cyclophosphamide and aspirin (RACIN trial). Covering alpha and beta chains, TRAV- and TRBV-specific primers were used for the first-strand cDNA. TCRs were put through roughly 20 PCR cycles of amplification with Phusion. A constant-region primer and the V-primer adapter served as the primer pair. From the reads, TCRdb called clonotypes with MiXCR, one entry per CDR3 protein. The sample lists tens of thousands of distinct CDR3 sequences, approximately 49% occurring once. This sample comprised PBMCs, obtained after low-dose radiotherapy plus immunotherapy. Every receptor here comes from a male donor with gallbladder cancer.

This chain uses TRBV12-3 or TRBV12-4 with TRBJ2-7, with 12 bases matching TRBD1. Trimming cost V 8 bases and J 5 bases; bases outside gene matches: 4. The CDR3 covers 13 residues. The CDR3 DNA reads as TGTGCCAGCCGGGACAGGGGGCCCGACGAGCAGTACTTC. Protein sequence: CASRDRGPDEQYF.

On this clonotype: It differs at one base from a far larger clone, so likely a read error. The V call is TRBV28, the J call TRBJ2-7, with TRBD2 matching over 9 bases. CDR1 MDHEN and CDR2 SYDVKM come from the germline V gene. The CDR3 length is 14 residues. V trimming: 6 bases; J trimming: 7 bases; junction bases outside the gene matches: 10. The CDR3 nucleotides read TGTGCCAGCAGCGCCGGGACTAGCAACAATGAGCAGTACTTC. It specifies CASSAGTSNNEQYF.

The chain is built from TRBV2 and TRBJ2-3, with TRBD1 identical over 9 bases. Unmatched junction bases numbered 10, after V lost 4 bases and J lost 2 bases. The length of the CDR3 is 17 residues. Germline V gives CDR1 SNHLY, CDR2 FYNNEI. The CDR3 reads CASSGKRTGVVTDTQYF. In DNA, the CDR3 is TGTGCCAGCAGTGGGAAAAGGACAGGGGTAGTCACAGATACGCAGTATTTT. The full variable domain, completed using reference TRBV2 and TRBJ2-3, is EPEVTQTPSHQVTQMGQEVILRCVPISNHLYFYWYRQILGQKVEFLVSFYNNEISEKSEIFDDQFSVERPDGSNFTLKIRSTKLEDSAMYFCASSGKRTGVVTDTQYFGPGTRLTVL.

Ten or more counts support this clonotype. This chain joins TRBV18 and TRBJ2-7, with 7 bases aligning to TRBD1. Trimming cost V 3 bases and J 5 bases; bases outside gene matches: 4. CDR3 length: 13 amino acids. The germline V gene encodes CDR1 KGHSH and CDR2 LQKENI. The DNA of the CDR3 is TGTGCCAGCTCACCCCCCGGGACAGACGAGCAGTACTTC. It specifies CASSPPGTDEQYF.

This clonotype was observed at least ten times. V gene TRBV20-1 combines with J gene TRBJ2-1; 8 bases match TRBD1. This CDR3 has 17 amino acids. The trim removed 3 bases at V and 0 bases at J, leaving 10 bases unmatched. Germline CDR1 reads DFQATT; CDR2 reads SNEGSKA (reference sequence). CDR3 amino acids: CSARRPGTGASYNEQFF. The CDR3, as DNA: TGCAGTGCTAGGCGTCCCGGGACAGGAGCCTCCTACAATGAGCAGTTCTTC.

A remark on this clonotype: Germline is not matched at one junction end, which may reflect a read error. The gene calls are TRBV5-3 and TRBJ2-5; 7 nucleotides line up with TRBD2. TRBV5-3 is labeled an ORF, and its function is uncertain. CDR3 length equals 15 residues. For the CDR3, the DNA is TGTGCCAGCAGCTCCGTGTCGGGGGGCCAAGAGACCCAGTACTTC. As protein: CASSSVSGGQETQYF.

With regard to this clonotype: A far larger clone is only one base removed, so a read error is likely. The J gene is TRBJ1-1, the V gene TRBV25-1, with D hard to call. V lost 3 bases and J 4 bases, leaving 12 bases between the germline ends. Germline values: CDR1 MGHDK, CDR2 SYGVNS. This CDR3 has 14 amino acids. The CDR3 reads CASSDRRAGTEAFF. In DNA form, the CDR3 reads TGTGCCAGCAGTGACCGACGGGCGGGCACTGAAGCTTTCTTT.

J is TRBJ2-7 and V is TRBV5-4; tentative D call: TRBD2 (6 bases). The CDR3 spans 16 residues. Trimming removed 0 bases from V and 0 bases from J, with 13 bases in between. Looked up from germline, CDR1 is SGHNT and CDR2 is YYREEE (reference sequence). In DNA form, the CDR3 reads TGTGCCAGCAGCTTGGAGGTAGCGGTGAGCTCCTACGAGCAGTACTTC. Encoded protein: CASSLEVAVSSYEQYF. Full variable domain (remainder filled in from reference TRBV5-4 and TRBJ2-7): ETGVTQSPTHLIKTRGQQVTLRCSSQSGHNTVSWYQQALGQGPQFIFQYYREEENGRGNFPPRFSGLQFPNYSSELNVNALELDDSALYLCASSLEVAVSSYEQYFGPGTRLTVT.

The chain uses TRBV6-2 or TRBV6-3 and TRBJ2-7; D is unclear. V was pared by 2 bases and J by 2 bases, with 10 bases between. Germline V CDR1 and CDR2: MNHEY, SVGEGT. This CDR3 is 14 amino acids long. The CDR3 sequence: CASSYGAATYEQYF. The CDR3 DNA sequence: TGTGCCAGCAGTTACGGAGCTGCAACCTACGAGCAGTACTTC.

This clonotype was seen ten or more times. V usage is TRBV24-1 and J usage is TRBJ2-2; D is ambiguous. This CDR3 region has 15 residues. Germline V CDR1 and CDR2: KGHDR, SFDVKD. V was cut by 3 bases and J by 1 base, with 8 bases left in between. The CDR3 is CATSDPRQNTGELFF. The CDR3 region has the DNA TGTGCCACCAGTGATCCGCGACAGAACACCGGGGAGCTGTTTTTT.

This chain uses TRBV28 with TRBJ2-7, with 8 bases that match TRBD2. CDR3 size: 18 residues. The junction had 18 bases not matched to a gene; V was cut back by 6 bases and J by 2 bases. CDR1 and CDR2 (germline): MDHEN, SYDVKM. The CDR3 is CASSIFAEGLGSAYEQYF. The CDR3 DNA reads TGTGCCAGCAGCATTTTCGCGGAGGGACTAGGTTCTGCCTACGAGCAGTACTTC.

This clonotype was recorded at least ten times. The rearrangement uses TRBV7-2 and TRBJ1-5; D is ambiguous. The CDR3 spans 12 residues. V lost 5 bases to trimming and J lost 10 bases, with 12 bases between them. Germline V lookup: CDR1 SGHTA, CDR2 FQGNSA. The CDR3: CASSPVGGPQHF. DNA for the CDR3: TGTGCCAGCAGCCCCGTAGGTGGACCCCAGCATTTT.

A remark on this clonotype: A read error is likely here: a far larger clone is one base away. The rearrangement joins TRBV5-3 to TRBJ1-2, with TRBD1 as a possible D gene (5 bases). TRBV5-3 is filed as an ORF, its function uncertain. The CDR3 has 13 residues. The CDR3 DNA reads TGTGCCAGCAGCTCAGACAGCCGGGCTGGCTACACCTTC. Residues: CASSSDSRAGYTF.

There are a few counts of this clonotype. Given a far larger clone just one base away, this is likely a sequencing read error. The CDR3 here is CASSLGVRAGSSYEQFF. The CDR3 bases are TGTGCCAGCAGCTTAGGGGTCCGGGCAGGGAGCTCCTACGAGCAGTTCTTC. The chain carries TRBV7-2 and TRBJ2-1, with D tentatively TRBD1 or TRBD2 (5 bases each). Germline V CDR1 and CDR2: SGHTA, FQGNSA. The CDR3 is made up of 17 amino acids. V lost 1 base to trimming and J lost 10 bases, with 23 bases between them.